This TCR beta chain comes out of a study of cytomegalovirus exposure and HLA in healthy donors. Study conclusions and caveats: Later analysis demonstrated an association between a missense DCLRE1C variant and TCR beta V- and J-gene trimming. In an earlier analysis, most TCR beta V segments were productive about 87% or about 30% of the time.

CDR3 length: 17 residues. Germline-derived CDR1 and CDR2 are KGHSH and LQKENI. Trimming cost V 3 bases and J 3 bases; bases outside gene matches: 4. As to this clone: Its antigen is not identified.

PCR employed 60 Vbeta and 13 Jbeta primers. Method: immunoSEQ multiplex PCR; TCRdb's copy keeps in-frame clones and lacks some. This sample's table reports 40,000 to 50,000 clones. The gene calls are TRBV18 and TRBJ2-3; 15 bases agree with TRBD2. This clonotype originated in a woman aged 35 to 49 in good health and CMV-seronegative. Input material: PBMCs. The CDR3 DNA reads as TGTGCCAGCTCACCGGGACTAGCGGGAGGTCGTACAGATACGCAGTATTTT. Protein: CASSPGLAGGRTDTQYF.